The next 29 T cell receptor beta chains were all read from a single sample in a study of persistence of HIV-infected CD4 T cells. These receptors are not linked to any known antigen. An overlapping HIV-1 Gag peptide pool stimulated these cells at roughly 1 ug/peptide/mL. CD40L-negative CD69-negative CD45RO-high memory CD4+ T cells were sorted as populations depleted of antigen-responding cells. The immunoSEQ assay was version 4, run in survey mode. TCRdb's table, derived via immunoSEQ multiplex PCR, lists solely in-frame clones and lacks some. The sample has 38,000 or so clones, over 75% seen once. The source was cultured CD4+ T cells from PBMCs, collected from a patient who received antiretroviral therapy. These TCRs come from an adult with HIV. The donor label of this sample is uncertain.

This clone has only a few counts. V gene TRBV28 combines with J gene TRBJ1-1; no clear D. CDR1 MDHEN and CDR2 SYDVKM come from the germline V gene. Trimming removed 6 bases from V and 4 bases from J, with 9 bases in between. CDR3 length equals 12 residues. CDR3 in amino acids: CASRVSFTEAFF. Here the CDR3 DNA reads TGTGCCAGCAGGGTGAGCTTCACTGAAGCTTTCTTT.

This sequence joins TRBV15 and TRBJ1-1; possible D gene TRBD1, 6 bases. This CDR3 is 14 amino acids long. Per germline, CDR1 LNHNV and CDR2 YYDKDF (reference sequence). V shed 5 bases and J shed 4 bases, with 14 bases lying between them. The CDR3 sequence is CATSDPGGGTEAFF. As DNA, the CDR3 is TGTGCCACCAGCGACCCGGGGGGCGGCACTGAAGCTTTCTTT. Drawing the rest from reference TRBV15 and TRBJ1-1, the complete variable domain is DAMVIQNPRYQVTQFGKPVTLSCSQTLNHNVMYWYQQKSSQAPKLLFHYYDKDFNNEADTPDNFQSRRPNTSFCFLDIRSPGLGDTAMYLCATSDPGGGTEAFFGQGTRLTVV.

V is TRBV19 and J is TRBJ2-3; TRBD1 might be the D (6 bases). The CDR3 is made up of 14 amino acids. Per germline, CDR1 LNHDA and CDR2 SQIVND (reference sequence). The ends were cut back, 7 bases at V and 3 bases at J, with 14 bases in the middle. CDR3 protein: CASKRQVGTDTQYF. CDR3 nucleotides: TGTGCCAGTAAGAGACAGGTAGGGACAGATACGCAGTATTTT.

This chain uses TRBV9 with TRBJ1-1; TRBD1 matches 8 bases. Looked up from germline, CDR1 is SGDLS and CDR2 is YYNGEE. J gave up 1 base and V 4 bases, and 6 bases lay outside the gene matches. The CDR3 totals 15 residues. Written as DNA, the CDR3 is TGTGCCAGCAGCCCCCAGGGGGCAGGGAACACTGAAGCTTTCTTT. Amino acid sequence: CASSPQGAGNTEAFF. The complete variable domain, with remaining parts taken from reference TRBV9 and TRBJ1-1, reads DSGVTQTPKHLITATGQRVTLRCSPRSGDLSVYWYQQSLDQGLQFLIQYYNGEERAKGNILERFSAQQFPDLHSELNLSSLELGDSALYFCASSPQGAGNTEAFFGQGTRLTVV.

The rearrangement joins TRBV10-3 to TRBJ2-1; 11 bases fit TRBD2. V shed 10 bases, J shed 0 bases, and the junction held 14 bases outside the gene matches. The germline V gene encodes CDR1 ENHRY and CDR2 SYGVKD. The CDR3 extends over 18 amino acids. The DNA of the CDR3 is TGTGCCACCAGGGAGTCTAGCGGGGGGCGGAGCTCCTACAATGAGCAGTTCTTC. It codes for CATRESSGGRSSYNEQFF.

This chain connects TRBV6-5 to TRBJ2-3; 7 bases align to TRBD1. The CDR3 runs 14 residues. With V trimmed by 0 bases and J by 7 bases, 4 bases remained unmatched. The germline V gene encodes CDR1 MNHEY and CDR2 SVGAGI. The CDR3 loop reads CASSYSQGENTQYF. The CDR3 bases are TGTGCCAGCAGTTACTCGCAGGGGGAGAATACGCAGTATTTT.

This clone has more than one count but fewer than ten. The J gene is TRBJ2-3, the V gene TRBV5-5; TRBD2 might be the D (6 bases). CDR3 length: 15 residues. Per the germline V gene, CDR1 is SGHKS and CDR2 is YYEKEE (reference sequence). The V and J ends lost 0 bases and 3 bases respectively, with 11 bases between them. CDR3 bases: TGTGCCAGCAGCTTGGCCGGGAGACCGACAGATACGCAGTATTTT. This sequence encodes CASSLAGRPTDTQYF.

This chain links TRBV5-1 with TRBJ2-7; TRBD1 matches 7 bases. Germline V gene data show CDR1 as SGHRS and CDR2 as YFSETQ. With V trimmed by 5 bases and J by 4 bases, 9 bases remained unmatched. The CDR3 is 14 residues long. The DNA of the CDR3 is TGCGCCAGCAGGAAGGGGGACAGTCCGTACGAGCAGTACTTC. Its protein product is CASRKGDSPYEQYF.

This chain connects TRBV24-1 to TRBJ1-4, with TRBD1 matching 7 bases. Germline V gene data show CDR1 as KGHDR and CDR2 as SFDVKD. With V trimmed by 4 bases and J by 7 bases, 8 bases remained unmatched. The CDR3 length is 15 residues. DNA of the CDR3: TGTGCCACCAGTGACACAGGGGTGGGGGGTGAAAAACTGTTTTTT. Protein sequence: CATSDTGVGGEKLFF.

This CDR3 reads CASSIRASPVLFF. The DNA of the CDR3 is TGTGCCAGTAGTATCAGGGCGTCACCCGTGCTGTTCTTC. The J gene is TRBJ2-1, the V gene TRBV19; D is perhaps TRBD1 (5 bases). This CDR3 comprises 13 residues. CDR1 LNHDA and CDR2 SQIVND come from the germline V gene (reference sequence). Trimming left V 3 bases short and J 15 bases short, with 18 bases between. The variable domain in full, completed from reference TRBV19 and TRBJ2-1, reads DGGITQSPKYLFRKEGQNVTLSCEQNLNHDAMYWYRQDPGQGLRLIYYSQIVNDFQKGDIAEGYSVSREKKESFPLTVTSAQKNPTAFYLCASSIRASPVLFFGPGTRLTVL.

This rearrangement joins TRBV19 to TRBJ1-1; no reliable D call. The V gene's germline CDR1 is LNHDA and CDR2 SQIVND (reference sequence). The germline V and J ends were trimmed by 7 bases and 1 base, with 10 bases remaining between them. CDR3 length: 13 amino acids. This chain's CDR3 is CASMGERNTEAFF. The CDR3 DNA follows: TGTGCCAGTATGGGAGAGAGGAACACTGAAGCTTTCTTT.

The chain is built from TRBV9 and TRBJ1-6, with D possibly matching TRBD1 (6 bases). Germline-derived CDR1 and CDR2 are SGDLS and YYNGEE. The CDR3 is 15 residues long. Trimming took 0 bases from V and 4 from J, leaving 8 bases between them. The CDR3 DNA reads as TGTGCCAGCAGCGTAGCGACAGGATATAATTCACCCCTCCACTTT. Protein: CASSVATGYNSPLHF.

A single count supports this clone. The CDR3 region has the DNA TGTGCCAGCAACCCAGGTCTTTCGGGCACCGGGGAGCTGTTTTTT. Amino acids: CASNPGLSGTGELFF. The chain couples TRBV28 to TRBJ2-2; no reliable D call. Germline CDR1 is MDHEN and CDR2 is SYDVKM. V gave up 7 bases and J gave up 4 bases, with 16 bases separating them. This CDR3 has 15 amino acids.

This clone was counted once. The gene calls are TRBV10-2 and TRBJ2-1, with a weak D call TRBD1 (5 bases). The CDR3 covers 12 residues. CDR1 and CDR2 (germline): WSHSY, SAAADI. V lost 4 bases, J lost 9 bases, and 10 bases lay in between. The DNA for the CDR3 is TGCGCCAGCAGTGCAGGGCTTGGTGAGCAGTTCTTC. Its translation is CASSAGLGEQFF.

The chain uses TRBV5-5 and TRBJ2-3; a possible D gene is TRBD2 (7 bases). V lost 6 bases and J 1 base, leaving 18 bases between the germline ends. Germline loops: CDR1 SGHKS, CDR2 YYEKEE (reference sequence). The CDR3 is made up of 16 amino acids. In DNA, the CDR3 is TGTGCCAGCACCCTAGACGGGGGGCCCGGCACAGATACGCAGTATTTT. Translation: CASTLDGGPGTDTQYF.

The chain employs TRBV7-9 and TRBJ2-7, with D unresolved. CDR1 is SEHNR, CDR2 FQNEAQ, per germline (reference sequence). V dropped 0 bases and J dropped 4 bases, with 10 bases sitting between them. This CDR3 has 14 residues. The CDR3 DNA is TGTGCCAGCAGCTTAGCAGTAAGGTCGTACGAGCAGTACTTC. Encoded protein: CASSLAVRSYEQYF.

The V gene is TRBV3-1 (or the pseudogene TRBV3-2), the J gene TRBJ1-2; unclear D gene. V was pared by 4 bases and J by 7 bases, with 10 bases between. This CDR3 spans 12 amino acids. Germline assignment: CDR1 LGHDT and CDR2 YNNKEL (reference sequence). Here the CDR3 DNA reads TGTGCCAGCAGCCCCGGGCCGTCTGGCTACACCTTC. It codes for CASSPGPSGYTF.

The CDR3 bases are TGTGCCAGCAGCTTGTGGGCCATACCAGGGAAGCAGAACACCGGGGAGCTGTTTTTT. This sequence encodes CASSLWAIPGKQNTGELFF. The V call is TRBV13, the J call TRBJ2-2; perhaps TRBD1 as D (5 bases). V was cut by 3 bases and J by 1 base, with 21 bases left in between. Germline CDR1 reads PRHDT; CDR2 reads FYEKMQ (reference sequence). This CDR3 is 19 amino acids long. Using reference TRBV13 and TRBJ2-2 for the parts outside the CDR3, the full variable domain is AAGVIQSPRHLIKEKRETATLKCYPIPRHDTVYWYQQGPGQDPQFLISFYEKMQSDKGSIPDRFSAQQFSDYHSELNMSSLELGDSALYFCASSLWAIPGKQNTGELFFGEGSRLTVL.

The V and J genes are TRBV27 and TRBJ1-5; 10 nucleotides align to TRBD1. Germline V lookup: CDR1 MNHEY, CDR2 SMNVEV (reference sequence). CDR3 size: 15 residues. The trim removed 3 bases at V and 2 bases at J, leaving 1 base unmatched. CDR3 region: CASSFGTGGNQPQHF. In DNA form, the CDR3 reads TGTGCCAGCAGTTTCGGGACAGGGGGCAATCAGCCCCAGCATTTT.

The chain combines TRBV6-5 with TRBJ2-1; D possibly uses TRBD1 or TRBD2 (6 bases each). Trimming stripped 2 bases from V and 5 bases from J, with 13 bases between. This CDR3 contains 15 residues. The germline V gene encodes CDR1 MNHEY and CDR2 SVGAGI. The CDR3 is CASSYGGLVDNEQFF. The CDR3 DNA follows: TGTGCCAGCAGTTACGGGGGGCTGGTGGACAATGAGCAGTTCTTC.

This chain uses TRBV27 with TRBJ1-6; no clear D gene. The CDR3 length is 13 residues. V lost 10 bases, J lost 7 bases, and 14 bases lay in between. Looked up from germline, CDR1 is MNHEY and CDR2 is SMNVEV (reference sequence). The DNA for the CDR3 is TGTGCCACCGGACCGACCAAAAATTCACCCCTCCACTTT. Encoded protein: CATGPTKNSPLHF.

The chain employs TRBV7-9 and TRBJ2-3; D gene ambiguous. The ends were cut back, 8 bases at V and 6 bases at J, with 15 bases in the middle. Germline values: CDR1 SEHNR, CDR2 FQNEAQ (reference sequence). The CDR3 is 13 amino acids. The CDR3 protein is CASLLLWGDTQYF. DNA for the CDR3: TGTGCCAGCTTATTACTCTGGGGTGATACGCAGTATTTT. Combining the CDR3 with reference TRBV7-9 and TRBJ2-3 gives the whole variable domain DTGVSQNPRHKITKRGQNVTFRCDPISEHNRLYWYRQTLGQGPEFLTYFQNEAQLEKSRLLSDRFSAERPKGSFSTLEIQRTEQGDSAMYLCASLLLWGDTQYFGPGTRLTVL.

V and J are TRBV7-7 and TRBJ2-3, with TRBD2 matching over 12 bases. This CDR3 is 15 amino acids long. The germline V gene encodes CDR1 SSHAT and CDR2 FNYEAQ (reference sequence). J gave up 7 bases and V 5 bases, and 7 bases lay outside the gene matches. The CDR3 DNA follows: TGTGCCAGCAGCCCCTCTAGCGGGGGGGCAAATACGCAGTATTTT. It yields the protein CASSPSSGGANTQYF.

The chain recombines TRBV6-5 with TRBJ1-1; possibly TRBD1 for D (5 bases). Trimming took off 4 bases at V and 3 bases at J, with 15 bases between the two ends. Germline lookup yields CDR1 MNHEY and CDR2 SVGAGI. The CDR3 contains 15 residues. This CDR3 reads CASSSPQGVYTEAFF. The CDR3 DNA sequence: TGTGCCAGCAGTTCCCCTCAGGGAGTGTACACTGAAGCTTTCTTT.

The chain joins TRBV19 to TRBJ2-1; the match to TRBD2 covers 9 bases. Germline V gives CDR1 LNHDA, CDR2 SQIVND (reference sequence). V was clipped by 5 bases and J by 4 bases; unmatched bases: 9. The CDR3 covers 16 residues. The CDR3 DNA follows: TGTGCCAGTAGTGCGGGGGGGCTAGGACTTTACAATGAGCAGTTCTTC. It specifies CASSAGGLGLYNEQFF.

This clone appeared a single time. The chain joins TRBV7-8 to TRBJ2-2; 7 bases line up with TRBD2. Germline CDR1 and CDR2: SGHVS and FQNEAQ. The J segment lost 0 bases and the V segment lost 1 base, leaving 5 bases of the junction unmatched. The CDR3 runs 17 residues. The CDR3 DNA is TGTGCCAGCAGCTTAGGCCGCCGGGAGGCGAACACCGGGGAGCTGTTTTTT. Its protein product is CASSLGRREANTGELFF.

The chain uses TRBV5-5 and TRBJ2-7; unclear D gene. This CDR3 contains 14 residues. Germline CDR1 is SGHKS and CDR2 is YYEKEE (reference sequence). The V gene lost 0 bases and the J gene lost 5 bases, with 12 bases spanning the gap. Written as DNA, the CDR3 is TGTGCCAGCAGCTTGGGGCCCGGCGGAAACGAGCAGTACTTC. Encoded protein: CASSLGPGGNEQYF.

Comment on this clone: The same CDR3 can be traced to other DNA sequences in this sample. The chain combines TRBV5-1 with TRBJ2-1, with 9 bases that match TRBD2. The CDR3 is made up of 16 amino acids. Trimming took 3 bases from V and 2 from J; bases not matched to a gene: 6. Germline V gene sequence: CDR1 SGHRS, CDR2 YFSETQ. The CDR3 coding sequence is TGCGCCAGCAGCTATGGTCAGCGGGGGGCCTACAATGAGCAGTTCTTC. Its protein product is CASSYGQRGAYNEQFF.

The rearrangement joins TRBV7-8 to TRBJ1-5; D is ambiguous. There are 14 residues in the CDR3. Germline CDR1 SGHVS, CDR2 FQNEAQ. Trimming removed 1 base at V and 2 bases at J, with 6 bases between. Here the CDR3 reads CASSLVEGNQPQHF. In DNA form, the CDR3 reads TGTGCCAGCAGCTTAGTGGAGGGCAATCAGCCCCAGCATTTT.